These 20 T cell receptor beta chains share one sample of origin, sequenced in a study of blood T cell repertoires in COVID-19. The data were produced by immunoSEQ multiplex PCR, yet TCRdb's version contains in-frame clones alone and is incomplete. This sample carries under 200,000 clones, just under 80% of them seen once, and the ten largest clones take about 6.5%. The specimen was peripheral blood. These receptors were collected from a man aged 70 or older with active or convalescent COVID-19.

The chain is built from TRBV6-2 or TRBV6-3 and TRBJ1-1; possibly TRBD1 for D (6 bases). The V gene's germline CDR1 is MNHEY and CDR2 SVGEGT. This CDR3 spans 15 amino acids. Trimming cost V 2 bases and J 4 bases, with 14 bases left between them. This CDR3 reads CASSYQGRGATEAFF. The CDR3 DNA follows: TGTGCCAGCAGTTACCAGGGGAGAGGTGCCACTGAAGCTTTCTTT.

The chain has TRBV6-5 and TRBJ2-7; no definite D call. The CDR3 is 15 amino acids. V lost 3 bases and J 1 base, leaving 13 bases between the germline ends. CDR1 and CDR2 from the germline V gene are MNHEY and SVGAGI. The chain's CDR3 is CASSYSHMESYEQYF. CDR3 nucleotides: TGTGCCAGCAGTTATTCCCATATGGAGTCCTACGAGCAGTACTTC.

The chain is built from TRBV4-2 and TRBJ2-7; D gene uncertain. Looked up from germline, CDR1 is LGHNA and CDR2 is YNFKEQ. Trimming took off 4 bases at V and 2 bases at J, with 15 bases between the two ends. This CDR3 region has 15 residues. The CDR3 nucleotides read TGTGCCAGCAGCCCCTCGTCGAGCGATACCTACGAGCAGTACTTC. Translating it yields CASSPSSSDTYEQYF.

V is TRBV5-6 and J is TRBJ1-6; 8 nucleotides agree with TRBD1. Trimming cost V 0 bases and J 4 bases; bases outside gene matches: 0. The germline gives CDR1 SGHDT, CDR2 YYEEEE. This CDR3 has 15 amino acids. Written as DNA, the CDR3 is TGTGCCAGCAGCTTGGGGGACAGGTATAATTCACCCCTCCACTTT. Amino acid sequence: CASSLGDRYNSPLHF.

This chain uses TRBV11-2 with TRBJ2-3, with a possible D match to TRBD2 (5 bases). Per germline, CDR1 SGHAT and CDR2 FQNNGV. V lost 6 bases to trimming and J lost 4 bases, with 14 bases between them. The CDR3 runs 14 residues. CDR3 protein: CASRHLAGADTQYF. Written as DNA, the CDR3 is TGTGCCAGCAGGCACCTAGCTGGGGCAGATACGCAGTATTTT.

The chain combines TRBV7-9 with TRBJ1-4, with TRBD1 as a possible D gene (5 bases). The CDR3 is 17 residues long. Germline V gene lookup returns CDR1 SEHNR and CDR2 FQNEAQ (reference sequence). The V and J ends lost 0 bases and 1 base respectively, with 12 bases between them. The CDR3, as DNA: TGTGCCAGCAGCTTAGCGACTCGGGGGATAACTAATGAAAAACTGTTTTTT. This codes for CASSLATRGITNEKLFF.

The chain joins TRBV11-3 to TRBJ2-2; 8 bases align to TRBD1. After removal of 6 bases from V and 6 bases from J, the junction contained 9 bases not matched to a gene. Germline lookup yields CDR1 SGHNT and CDR2 YENEEA. The CDR3 extends over 15 amino acids. The CDR3 DNA reads as TGTGCCAGCAGTCAGACAGGGGCCCCCCCCGGGGAGCTGTTTTTT. Amino acid sequence: CASSQTGAPPGELFF.

This chain links TRBV5-8 with TRBJ1-1; weak D call: TRBD1 (6 bases). Trimming stripped 3 bases from V and 11 bases from J, with 17 bases between. Germline lookup yields CDR1 SGHTS and CDR2 YDEGEE. The CDR3 is 13 residues long. CDR3 residues: CASSSRDTLRAFF. CDR3 in DNA: TGTGCCAGCAGCTCTAGGGACACCCTTAGGGCTTTCTTT.

The gene calls are TRBV25-1 and TRBJ1-2, with TRBD1 identical over 9 bases. The CDR3 covers 17 residues. Unmatched junction bases numbered 5, after V lost 0 bases and J lost 0 bases. CDR1 MGHDK and CDR2 SYGVNS come from the germline V gene. CDR3 nucleotides: TGTGCCAGCAGTGAATATGGGACAGGGAGCGCTAACTATGGCTACACCTTC. As protein: CASSEYGTGSANYGYTF.

The chain is built from TRBV3-1 (or the pseudogene TRBV3-2) and TRBJ1-3, with D perhaps matching TRBD1 (6 bases). The CDR3 covers 16 residues. Germline CDR1 LGHDT, CDR2 YNNKEL (reference sequence). Deletions cut 4 bases from V and 0 bases from J, with 13 bases between. The CDR3 nucleotides read TGTGCCAGCAGCCCTTATACAGGGATCTCTGGAAACACCATATATTTT. The encoded protein is CASSPYTGISGNTIYF.

The chain is built from TRBV18 and TRBJ1-1, with 7 positions matching TRBD1. Germline trimming cut 3 bases from V and 1 base from J; bases unmatched to any gene: 5. Germline CDR1 KGHSH, CDR2 LQKENI. The CDR3 consists of 15 residues. CDR3 sequence: CASSPTGQPNTEAFF. Written as DNA, the CDR3 is TGTGCCAGCTCACCGACGGGACAGCCGAACACTGAAGCTTTCTTT.

This clone was recorded only once. The J gene is TRBJ1-2, the V gene TRBV19; D may be TRBD1 (6 bases). The CDR3 loop spans 14 amino acids. In germline, CDR1 is LNHDA, CDR2 SQIVND (reference sequence). Trimming took off 5 bases at V and 8 bases at J, with 18 bases between the two ends. In DNA, the CDR3 is TGTGCCAGTAGTCCTCGGGGTCGGGGACAAGGCTACACCTTC. Amino acid sequence: CASSPRGRGQGYTF.

J is TRBJ1-2 and V is TRBV9; D is unclear. The CDR3 is made up of 12 amino acids. Per germline, CDR1 SGDLS and CDR2 YYNGEE. CDR3 DNA sequence: TGTGTCAGAATGAGAGCTAACTATGGCTACACCTTC. Its translation is CVRMRANYGYTF.

This sequence joins TRBV6-7 and TRBJ2-1; D is possibly TRBD2 (5 bases). TRBV6-7 is flagged as an ORF with uncertain function. V was clipped by 7 bases and J by 1 base, with 23 bases between them. The CDR3 is made up of 18 amino acids. CDR3 nucleotides: TGTGCCAGCAAGAACGGAAAAGGGAGTTCGGCGTCCTACAATGAGCAGTTCTTC. This codes for CASKNGKGSSASYNEQFF.

This clone was observed once. The rearrangement uses TRBV9 and TRBJ1-2; TRBD1 is a possible D gene (5 bases). V was clipped by 3 bases and J by 5 bases, with 17 bases between them. Germline assignment: CDR1 SGDLS and CDR2 YYNGEE. CDR3 length: 15 residues. Here the CDR3 reads CASSGRGLEGYGYTF. The CDR3 coding sequence is TGTGCCAGCAGCGGGCGGGGCCTTGAGGGGTATGGCTACACCTTC.

The V gene is TRBV7-8, the J gene TRBJ2-5; D unresolved. Germline V gene lookup returns CDR1 SGHVS and CDR2 FQNEAQ. V dropped 3 bases and J dropped 0 bases, with 11 bases sitting between them. CDR3 length: 15 amino acids. CDR3 sequence: CASSLTWADQETQYF. For the CDR3, the DNA is TGTGCCAGCAGCTTGACATGGGCAGACCAAGAGACCCAGTACTTC.

This chain connects TRBV5-4 to TRBJ1-2; 9 bases are shared with TRBD1. The CDR3 spans 16 residues. Germline values: CDR1 SGHNT, CDR2 YYREEE (reference sequence). V shed 0 bases, J shed 4 bases, and the junction held 7 bases outside the gene matches. The CDR3 loop reads CASSLDPGTGPYGYTF. CDR3 DNA: TGTGCCAGCAGCTTGGACCCTGGGACAGGGCCCTATGGCTACACCTTC.

This chain joins TRBV4-3 and TRBJ1-6, with D tentatively TRBD1 (6 bases). Germline V CDR1 and CDR2: LGHNA, YSLEER. V was clipped by 0 bases and J by 10 bases, with 22 bases between them. This CDR3 comprises 18 residues. Here the CDR3 DNA reads TGCGCCAGCAGCCAAGACTCATTACAGGGCGCTCCGGGCTCACCCCTCCACTTT. This codes for CASSQDSLQGAPGSPLHF.

About this clone itself: Other DNA sequences in the same sample also yield this CDR3. The chain couples TRBV19 to TRBJ1-2; TRBD1 might be the D (6 bases). Looked up from germline, CDR1 is LNHDA and CDR2 is SQIVND (reference sequence). The CDR3 contains 13 residues. The V end was cut by 3 bases, the J end by 5 bases, with 10 bases between. CDR3 nucleotide sequence: TGTGCCAGTAGTATTAGGACAGCGTATGGCTACACCTTC. Translating it yields CASSIRTAYGYTF.

This clone was seen more than once but under ten times. The rearrangement joins TRBV5-1 to TRBJ2-7; TRBD2 matches at 11 bases. Germline CDR1 is SGHRS and CDR2 is YFSETQ. V shed 4 bases and J 1 base; nucleotides not matched to a gene: 10. This CDR3 is built from 17 residues. CDR3 nucleotides: TGCGCCAGCAGCGGAGGAGGGACTAGCGGCACTTCCTACGAGCAGTACTTC. Translating it yields CASSGGGTSGTSYEQYF. The whole variable domain, remainder taken from reference TRBV5-1 and TRBJ2-7, is KAGVTQTPRYLIKTRGQQVTLSCSPISGHRSVSWYQQTPGQGLQFLFEYFSETQRNKGNFPGRFSGRQFSNSRSEMNVSTLELGDSALYLCASSGGGTSGTSYEQYFGPGTRLTVT.